This T cell receptor (beta chain) was captured by sequencing in a study of cytomegalovirus exposure and HLA in healthy donors. Sequencing was performed with immunoSEQ multiplex PCR; in TCRdb, only in-frame clones are kept and a portion is missing. This table holds approximately 180,000 clones, roughly 86% found once. The V gene lost 11 bases and the J gene lost 1 base, with 17 bases spanning the gap. The CDR3 has 14 residues. Germline-derived CDR1 and CDR2 are MNHEY and SVGAGI. V usage is TRBV6-5 and J usage is TRBJ1-1; D might be TRBD1 (5 bases). The receptor was derived from a man aged 18 to 29 in good health and CMV-seropositive. Sequencing was performed on PBMCs. CDR3 in amino acids: CAFRGRAPNTEAFF. Here the CDR3 DNA reads TGTGCCTTCCGGGGGAGGGCCCCGAACACTGAAGCTTTCTTT.